Sequencing of this T cell receptor (beta chain) was carried out in a study of human T cells and chemical hapten exposure. V gave up 7 bases and J gave up 4 bases, with 22 bases separating them. The germline gives CDR1 SQVTM, CDR2 ANQGSEA. The CDR3 has 15 residues. Time point described: patch test 1, 2 weeks after DPC sensitization. Treatment in this sample: therapeutic diphenylcyclopropenone sensitization with weekly scalp DPC. There are a few counts of this clonotype. TCRdb reprocessed the RACE reads with MiXCR, giving one entry per CDR3 protein. The table lists approximately 340,000 distinct CDR3 sequences, under 8% of them singletons.

J is TRBJ1-1 and V is TRBV29-1; D is ambiguous. This TCR was recovered from a woman aged 18-29 years with alopecia areata. Some clones in this sample may be carry-over from other donors' samples. The sequenced sample was whole blood, obtained in connection with sensitization to the hapten diphenylcyclopropenone (DPC). In DNA, the CDR3 is TGCAGCGGGGATACCAGAAGGGCAGGAAGCACTGAAGCTTTCTTT. Amino acids: CSGDTRRAGSTEAFF.